One TCR beta chain is described in this entry. The data originate from a study of low-dose radiotherapy and immunotherapy resistance in tumors. Study information: Cohort 1 got 0.5 Gy per fraction every 2 weeks, 6.5 Gy in total. Dosing for Cohort 2 consisted of 1 Gy per fraction every two weeks, reaching a total of 13 Gy over 26 weeks. Intravenous cyclophosphamide 200 mg/m2 was given every two weeks, one day before radiation and immunotherapy.

Time point meaning: after trial treatment. The treatment denotes: LDRT plus nivolumab, ipilimumab, low-dose cyclophosphamide and aspirin (RACIN trial). As their treatment, donors received nivolumab, ipilimumab, aspirin, low-dose cyclophosphamide and low-dose radiotherapy. CDR1 and CDR2 from the germline V gene are LNHDA and SQIVND (reference sequence). With 4 bases removed from V and 0 bases from J, the gap between germline ends came to 13 bases. The CDR3 is 15 amino acids. cDNA synthesis used a TRAV/TRBV-specific primer set for both chains. TCRs were amplified for around 21 PCR cycles with a constant-region primer and V-primer adapter. TCRdb itself ran the reads through MiXCR, one entry per CDR3 protein. The sample contains approximately 100,000 distinct CDR3 sequences, around 21% of which appear only once.

The chain has TRBV19 and TRBJ2-7; D uncertain. This TCR was recovered from a male donor with prostate cancer. The sequencing used PBMCs, collected after low-dose radiotherapy plus immunotherapy. This CDR3 reads CASSTTLGNSYEQYF. DNA of the CDR3: TGTGCCAGTAGTACTACTCTGGGGAACTCCTACGAGCAGTACTTC. The whole variable domain, filled in from reference TRBV19 and TRBJ2-7, reads DGGITQSPKYLFRKEGQNVTLSCEQNLNHDAMYWYRQDPGQGLRLIYYSQIVNDFQKGDIAEGYSVSREKKESFPLTVTSAQKNPTAFYLCASSTTLGNSYEQYFGPGTRLTVT.